This T cell receptor (beta chain) emerged from a study of blood T cell repertoires in COVID-19. Study-level information: From T cells, B-cell-depleted T cells, or PBMCs came the material, which was cDNA or gDNA.

Germline V gene data show CDR1 as SGHDT and CDR2 as YYEEEE. The CDR3 runs to 12 residues. Trimming stripped 0 bases from V and 7 bases from J, with 7 bases between. Original processing methods: Nucleated cell number was recorded as an estimate derived from reference gene primer amplification. Assay used: immunoSEQ multiplex PCR; TCRdb lists only in-frame clones, some missing. That table is the source of V, J and clone size, and D and trimming were worked out from the DNA. The profile shows 100,000 to 130,000 clones, approximately 88% of them singletons. Sample: peripheral blood. This clonotype was obtained from a man in his forties with active or convalescent COVID-19. The chain is built from TRBV5-6 and TRBJ1-1; the D is unclear. The CDR3 loop reads CASSLAQFEAFF. CDR3 DNA sequence: TGTGCCAGCAGCTTGGCACAGTTTGAAGCTTTCTTT.